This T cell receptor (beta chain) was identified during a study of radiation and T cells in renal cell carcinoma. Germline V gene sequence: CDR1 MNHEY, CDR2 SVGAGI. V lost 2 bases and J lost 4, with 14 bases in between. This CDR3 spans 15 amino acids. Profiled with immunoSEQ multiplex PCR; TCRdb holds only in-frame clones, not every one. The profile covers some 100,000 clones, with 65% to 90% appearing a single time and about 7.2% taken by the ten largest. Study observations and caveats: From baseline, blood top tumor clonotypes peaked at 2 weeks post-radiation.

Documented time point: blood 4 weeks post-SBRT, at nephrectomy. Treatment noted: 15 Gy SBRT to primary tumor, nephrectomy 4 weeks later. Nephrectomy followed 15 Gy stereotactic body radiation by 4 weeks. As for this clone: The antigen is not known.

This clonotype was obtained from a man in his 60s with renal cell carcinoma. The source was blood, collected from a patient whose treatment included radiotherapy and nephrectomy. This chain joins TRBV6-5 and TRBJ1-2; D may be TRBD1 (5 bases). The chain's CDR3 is CASSYDGRVSYGYTF. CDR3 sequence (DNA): TGTGCCAGCAGTTACGATGGCAGGGTGAGCTATGGCTACACCTTC.